This entry features one T cell receptor (beta chain) sequence. Its antigen specificity is not known. The sample holds no much larger clone one base away, and base qualities are not on file. The library was produced with 5' RACE. The sequencer was an Illumina HiSeq 2500. The second PCR ran for about 6 to 11 cycles and used a J-beta primer mix along with a sample-barcoded 5' primer. Each TCR beta cDNA molecule received a unique molecular identifier from a template-switch 5' adaptor carrying 12 random nucleotides. Each sample yielded at least 3 million CDR3-containing paired-end reads. The Mint cDNA synthesis kit, primed by a TRBC-specific oligonucleotide, was used to synthesize first-strand cDNA from all RNA. Following uracil-DNA glycosylase treatment, all cDNA underwent a first 18-cycle PCR with the universal primers M1SS and BC2_uni_R. The authors' pipeline ran thus. Normalization of each sample was performed by random selection of 1 million high-quality reads, each carrying a distinct molecular identifier. Reads with shared molecular identifiers were discarded instead of being binned into consensus sequences. MiTCR, run with a Q25 quality threshold and the strictest error-elimination algorithm, handled CDR3 identification, clonotype clustering and error correction. A nonparametric unseen species model with Euler transformation was used to estimate lower-bound total TCR beta diversity. The public reads were reprocessed in TCRdb via fastp at Q25 and MiXCR, keeping in-frame beta chains. Rows with one shared CDR3 protein collapse into an entry with the most common genes and DNA. What appears here as the V and J calls and clone size reflects TCRdb's work, not the paper's. This sample holds about 780,000 distinct CDR3 sequences; approximately 59% were observed only once. The top ten hold about 27% of the sample.

The data are from a study of blood T cells in healthy people across ages (dated by TCRdb to the mid-2010s). In terms of the full investigation: In model experiments, template switching captured roughly one uniquely barcoded TCR beta cDNA molecule for every two T cells. For two donors (one aged 18 to 29 and one aged 80 or older), the study analyzed two additional independent replicas of 1 million unique cDNA reads from the same blood draw. To avoid experimental bias, donors of different ages were spread randomly across the sequencing lanes. The donors were divided into four age groups: young (average approximately 17 years), middle-aged (approximately 41), aged (approximately 62) and long-lived (around 87). To track age-related changes in TCR beta repertoire diversity, the study relied on deep sequencing normalized with unique cDNA molecular identifiers. What the authors observed across the whole study: A strong correlation was found between observed TCR beta diversity and the percentage of naive T cells measured by flow cytometry. Because profiling used bulk unsorted PBMCs, naive and antigen-experienced compartments could not be compared conclusively. Total diversity estimates from one million sequenced T cells were considered lower bounds and underestimates. As age increased, observed TCR beta diversity per million T cells dropped in a roughly linear way, and a significant reduction was already evident by age 40. Compared with the aged group, the long-lived group had more naive CD4+ T cells, fewer expanded clones and increased TCR diversity, suggesting age selection. The CMV infection status of donors was not known, potentially confounding age-related changes in expanded clonotypes.

The CDR1 and CDR2 encoded by the germline V gene are SGHDN and FVKESK. The junction carries 11 bases between V and J, which are trimmed by 4 bases and 6 bases respectively. The CDR3 goes from the cysteine to the phenylalanine over 13 residues. The sequence is cut down to CDR3 DNA, 39 bases in frame from base 1. Systemically healthy Caucasian individuals from Russia, some 36 in total and aged 6 to 90 years, were included as donors. Roughly 11 milliliters of peripheral blood were drawn from each donor into EDTA-treated Vacutainer tubes. Ficoll-Paque density-gradient centrifugation was used to isolate PBMCs, with at least 6 million per sample. Total RNA was extracted from PBMCs with Trizol reagent, with at least 5 micrograms obtained per sample. For every donor, an aliquot of PBMCs went through flow cytometry to measure the percentages of naive CD45RAhigh/CD27high T cells.

The origin of this receptor is a man aged 30 to 39 in good health. In this chain, TRBV14 is recombined with TRBJ2-3, with an unclear D gene assignment. Sample: blood. The CDR3 region reads CASSLRVRDTQYF. The nucleotides read TGTGCCAGCAGCCTCCGCGTGAGGGATACGCAGTATTTT.